This T cell receptor (beta chain) was sequenced during a study of technical replicates of blood from a handful of donors. The method was immunoSEQ multiplex PCR; TCRdb's version includes in-frame clones alone and lacks a portion of them. The repertoire consists of about 68,000 clones, with about 97% occurring once and the leading ten covering 0.2% to 0.3%. The CDR3 contains 13 residues. The germline CDR1 and CDR2 sequences are MNHNS and SASEGT. V lost 5 bases and J lost 8, with 13 bases in between. Sample: T cells isolated from PBMCs. This clonotype was sampled from a human donor in good health. The chain is built from TRBV6-1 and TRBJ2-1; possibly TRBD1 for D (5 bases). The CDR3 sequence: CASSILGAYEQFF. Written as DNA, the CDR3 is TGTGCCAGCAGTATTCTAGGGGCTTATGAGCAGTTCTTC.